This TCR beta chain was profiled in a study of Ad26.COV2.S vaccination and SARS-CoV-2 variants. General study findings and limits: Recipients of either vaccine or placebo displayed similar breadth of non-spike TCRs.

Treatment reported: roughly 19 received Ad26.COV2.S at low or high dose, single or two shots; 5 received placebo; per-sample allocation not given. Collection of the samples took place on day 63 after the first injection of vaccine or placebo. An adult donor aged 18-55 years was enrolled in Boston. Per germline, CDR1 MNHEY and CDR2 SVGAGI. Trimming took off 7 bases at V and 5 bases at J, with 11 bases between the two ends. The CDR3 runs 12 residues. Note on this clone: Its antigen remains unidentified.

The method was immunoSEQ multiplex PCR; TCRdb's version includes in-frame clones alone and lacks a portion of them. The sample shows 300,000 to 400,000 clones, 75% to 90% of them seen only once. Specimen: peripheral blood, collected in a trial of Ad26.COV2.S vaccine versus placebo. This chain uses TRBV6-5 with TRBJ2-5; possible D gene TRBD2, 6 bases. The clonotype comes from a person aged 18-60 years who received the Ad26.COV2.S COVID-19 vaccine or a placebo. In DNA, the CDR3 is TGTGCCAGCAAGGAGGGGTCGGAGACCCAGTACTTC. Residues: CASKEGSETQYF.